This T cell receptor (beta chain) is from a study of graft-versus-host responses after intestinal transplantation. Study-level background: In this cohort, recipients had multivisceral, liver-intestinal, or isolated intestinal transplants. Induction with anti-thymocyte globulin, then tacrolimus and steroids for roughly 3 years, was given to all recipients. Study-wide results and caveats: Researchers found peak circulating GvH clone levels linked to early post-transplant HvG declines. Present in recipient marrow, GvH clones included some that appeared first in ileum or blood.

This CDR3 is built from 13 residues. Germline CDR1 and CDR2: MNHNY and SVGAGI (reference sequence). The protocol was immunoSEQ multiplex PCR, while the TCRdb copy is restricted to in-frame clones and leaves out a portion. The sample records approximately 90,000 clones, about 92% being singletons. As regards this clone: The antigen is not known. The junction shows a germline mismatch at one end, possibly a read error.

This chain uses TRBV6-6 with TRBJ2-1, with a possible D match to TRBD1 (6 bases). This TCR derives from a human donor who received an intestinal transplant. The sample was unstimulated CD8+ T cells sorted from spleen or lymph node cells, taken before intestinal transplant. CDR3 sequence reads: CASSLDSINGQFF. CDR3 bases: TGTGCCAGCAGCCTGGACAGTATCAATGGGCAGTTCTTC.